The present TCR beta chain was sequenced within a study of diagnostic markers for celiac disease (dated by TCRdb to 2018 to 2020). Frequency alone marks this clonotype as large (0.1 to 1%); no count is stored. This receptor's antigen is unknown. Sequencing was carried out with an Illumina MiSeq. The reads underwent TCRdb reprocessing, giving one record for each CDR3 protein sequence and no DNA. The sample table records over a thousand distinct CDR3 sequences. About a tenth of the sample is in the top ten clones. From the cysteine up to the phenylalanine, the CDR3 has a length of 16 residues. No DNA sequence is on record.

The TCR sequence derives from a human donor. The chain uses TRBV12-3 or TRBV12-4 and TRBJ1-5; the D call of TRBD1 rests on TCRdb alone, since no DNA is present to check it. The specimen was either unsorted cells or a sorted T cell fraction (not recorded which). The CDR3 in this case is CASSPGDREVLQPQHF.